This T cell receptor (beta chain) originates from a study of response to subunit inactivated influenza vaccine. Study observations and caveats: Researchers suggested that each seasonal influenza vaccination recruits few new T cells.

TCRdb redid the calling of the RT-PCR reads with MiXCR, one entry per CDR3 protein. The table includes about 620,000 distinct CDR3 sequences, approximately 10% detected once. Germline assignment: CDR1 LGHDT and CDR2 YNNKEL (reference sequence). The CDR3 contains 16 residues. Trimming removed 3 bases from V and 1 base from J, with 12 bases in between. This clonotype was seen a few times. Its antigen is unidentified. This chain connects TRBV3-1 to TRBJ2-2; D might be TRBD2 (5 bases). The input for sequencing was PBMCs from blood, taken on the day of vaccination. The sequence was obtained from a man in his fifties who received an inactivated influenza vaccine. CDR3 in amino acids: CASSQISGRNTGELFF. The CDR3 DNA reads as TGTGCCAGCAGCCAGATCTCGGGGAGGAACACCGGGGAGCTGTTTTTT. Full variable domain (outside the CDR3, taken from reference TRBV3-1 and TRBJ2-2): DTAVSQTPKYLVTQMGNDKSIKCEQNLGHDTMYWYKQDSKKFLKIMFSYNNKELIINETVPNRFSPKSPDKAHLNLHINSLELGDSAVYFCASSQISGRNTGELFFGEGSRLTVL.